Given below is one T cell receptor (beta chain) in context. Its target is not known. MiXCR, run by TCRdb on the RT-PCR reads, gives a single entry per CDR3 protein. The table has fewer than 600,000 distinct CDR3 sequences, roughly 7.6% seen once; the top ten hold around 14%. This sample was taken from a study of response to subunit inactivated influenza vaccine. General study results and limits: Authors suggested each seasonal flu vaccination may recruit only limited numbers of new T cells.

The CDR3 covers 16 residues. CDR1 and CDR2 from the germline V gene are SGHRS and YFSETQ. V dropped 0 bases and J dropped 1 base, with 10 bases sitting between them. This sample comprised PBMCs from blood, obtained less than 30 months after vaccination. This TCR derives from a man between 50 and 69 years old who received an inactivated influenza vaccine. The V call is TRBV5-1, the J call TRBJ2-2; D call uncertain. The CDR3 reads CASSLGPPKNTGELFF. The CDR3 DNA is TGCGCCAGCAGCTTGGGCCCTCCAAAGAACACCGGGGAGCTGTTTTTT.